This T cell receptor (beta chain) was sequenced in a study of blood T cell repertoires in COVID-19. Overall study context: Sample material is recorded as cDNA or gDNA derived from T cells, B-cell-depleted T cells, or PBMCs.

CDR1 and CDR2 from the germline V gene are WNHNN and SYGVQD (reference sequence). V was pared by 3 bases and J by 1 base, with 11 bases between. The CDR3 length is 15 residues. Using immunoSEQ multiplex PCR, the repertoire was profiled, and TCRdb retains in-frame clones only, with some absent. The sample gives some 110,000 clones, 70% to 85% of which show up once; about 2.5% is in the top ten. The receptor's source is a man over 45 with acute or convalescent COVID-19. The chain joins TRBV10-1 to TRBJ2-3, with D perhaps TRBD2 (6 bases). Sequenced material: peripheral blood. DNA of the CDR3: TGCGCCAGCAGTGACATCGGGACTGGCACAGATACGCAGTATTTT. Its protein product is CASSDIGTGTDTQYF.